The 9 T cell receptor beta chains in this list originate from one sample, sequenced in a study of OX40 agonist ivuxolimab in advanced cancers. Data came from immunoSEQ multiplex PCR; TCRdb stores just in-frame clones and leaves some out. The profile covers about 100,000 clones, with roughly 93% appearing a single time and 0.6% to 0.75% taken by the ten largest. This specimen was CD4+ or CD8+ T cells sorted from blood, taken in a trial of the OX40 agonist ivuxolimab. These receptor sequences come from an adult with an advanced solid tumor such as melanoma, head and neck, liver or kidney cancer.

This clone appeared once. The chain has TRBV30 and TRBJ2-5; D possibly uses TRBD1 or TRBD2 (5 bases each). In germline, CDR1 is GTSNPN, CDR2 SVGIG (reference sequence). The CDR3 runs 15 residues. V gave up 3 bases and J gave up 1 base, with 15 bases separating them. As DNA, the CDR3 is TGTGCCTGGAGGGCCGAGGGGCTAGTCCAAGAGACCCAGTACTTC. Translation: CAWRAEGLVQETQYF.

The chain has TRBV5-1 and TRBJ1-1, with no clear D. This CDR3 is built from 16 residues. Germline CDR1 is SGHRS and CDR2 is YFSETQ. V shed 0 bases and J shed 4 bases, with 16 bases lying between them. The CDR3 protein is CASSLVAVGSGTEAFF. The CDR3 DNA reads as TGCGCCAGCAGCTTGGTCGCGGTGGGGTCGGGCACTGAAGCTTTCTTT.

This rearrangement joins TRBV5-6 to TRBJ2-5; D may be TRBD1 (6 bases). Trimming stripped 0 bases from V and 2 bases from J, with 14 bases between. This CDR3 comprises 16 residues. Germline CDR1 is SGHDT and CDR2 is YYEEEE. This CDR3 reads CASSLVPGQPQETQYF. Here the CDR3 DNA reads TGTGCCAGCAGCTTGGTTCCCGGACAGCCTCAAGAGACCCAGTACTTC.

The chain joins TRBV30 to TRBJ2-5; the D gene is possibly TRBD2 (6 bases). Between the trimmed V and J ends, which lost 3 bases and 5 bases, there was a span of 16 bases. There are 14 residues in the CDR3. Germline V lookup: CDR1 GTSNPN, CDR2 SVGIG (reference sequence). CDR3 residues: CAWRRGLAGETQYF. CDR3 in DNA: TGTGCCTGGAGACGGGGGTTGGCGGGGGAGACCCAGTACTTC.

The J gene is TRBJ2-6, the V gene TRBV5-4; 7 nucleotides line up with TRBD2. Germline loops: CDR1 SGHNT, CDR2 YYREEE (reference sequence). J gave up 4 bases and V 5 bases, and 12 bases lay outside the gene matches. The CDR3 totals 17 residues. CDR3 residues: CASRGVGGVSGANVLTF. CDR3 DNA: TGTGCCAGCAGGGGCGTGGGAGGGGTAAGCGGGGCCAACGTCCTGACTTTC.

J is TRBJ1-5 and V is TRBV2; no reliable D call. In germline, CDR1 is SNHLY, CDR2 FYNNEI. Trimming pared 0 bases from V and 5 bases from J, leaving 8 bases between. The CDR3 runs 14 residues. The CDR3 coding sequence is TGTGCCAGCAGTGAAGCCACGCAGGATCAGCCCCAGCATTTT. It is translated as CASSEATQDQPQHF. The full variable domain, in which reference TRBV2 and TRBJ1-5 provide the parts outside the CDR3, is EPEVTQTPSHQVTQMGQEVILRCVPISNHLYFYWYRQILGQKVEFLVSFYNNEISEKSEIFDDQFSVERPDGSNFTLKIRSTKLEDSAMYFCASSEATQDQPQHFGDGTRLSIL.

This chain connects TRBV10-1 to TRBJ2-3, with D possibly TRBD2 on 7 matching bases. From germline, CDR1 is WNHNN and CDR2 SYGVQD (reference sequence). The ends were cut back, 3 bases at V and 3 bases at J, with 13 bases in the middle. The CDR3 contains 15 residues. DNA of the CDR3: TGCGCCAGCAGTGATTCGGGGGGCAGGACAGATACGCAGTATTTT. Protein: CASSDSGGRTDTQYF.

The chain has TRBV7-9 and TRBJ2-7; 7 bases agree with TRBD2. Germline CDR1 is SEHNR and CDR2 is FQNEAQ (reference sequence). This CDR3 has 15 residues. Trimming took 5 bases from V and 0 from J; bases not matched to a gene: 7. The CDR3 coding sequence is TGTGCCAGCAGCGACGGGGCGGGGGTCTCCTACGAGCAGTACTTC. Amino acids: CASSDGAGVSYEQYF.

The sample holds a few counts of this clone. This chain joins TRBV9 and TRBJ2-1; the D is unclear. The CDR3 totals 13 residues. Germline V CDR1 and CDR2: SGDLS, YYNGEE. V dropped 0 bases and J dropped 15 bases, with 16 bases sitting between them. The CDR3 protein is CASSVALASPPFF. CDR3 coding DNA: TGTGCCAGCAGCGTAGCTCTTGCCTCCCCCCCGTTCTTC.